Listed below are T cell receptor beta chains from one sample, sequenced in a study of control samples from healthy donors and cancer patients. Data came from immunoSEQ multiplex PCR; TCRdb stores just in-frame clones and leaves some out. This repertoire shows 170,000 or so clones, about 92% found once; its top ten account for 1.1% to 1.5%. Sequencing used blood. These receptors were collected from a man aged 25 to 40 in good health. The CDR3 runs from the conserved cysteine through the conserved F or W. D genes are given only for firm matches. The listing skips clone size in some rows; elsewhere it reads once, few, many or a size class.

j_gene	d_gene	v_gene	abundance	CDR3nt	CDR3aa
TRBJ1-1	.	TRBV30	.	TGTGCCTGGGACACCAACACTGAAGCTTTCTTT	CAWDTNTEAFF
TRBJ1-2	TRBD1	TRBV7-9	.	TGTGCCAGCAGCTTAGAAGTTAGACAGGGGAAAAATGGCTACACCTTC	CASSLEVRQGKNGYTF
TRBJ1-6	TRBD1	TRBV30	.	TGTGCCTCCGGAGGGGGCTTCTATAATTCACCCCTCCACTTT	CASGGGFYNSPLHF
TRBJ1-6	TRBD1	TRBV4-3	.	TGCGCCAGCAGCCAGAGACGGACAGGGAGCTCACCCCTCCACTTT	CASSQRRTGSSPLHF
TRBJ1-5	.	TRBV6-5	.	TGTGCCAGCAAGGGGATGAACAATCAGCCCCAGCATTTT	CASKGMNNQPQHF
TRBJ2-7	TRBD2	TRBV6-5	.	TGTGCCAGCAGGTCCGGACTAGCTCTCTCAGGCGAGCAGTACTTC	CASRSGLALSGEQYF
TRBJ2-3	.	TRBV6-5	.	TGTGCCAGCAGTACCTTCGTTAGCACAGATACGCAGTATTTT	CASSTFVSTDTQYF
TRBJ2-1	.	TRBV6-2/TRBV6-3	.	TGTGCCAGCAGCCAGATGGGGCCCTCCTACAATGAGCAGTTCTTC	CASSQMGPSYNEQFF
TRBJ2-1	.	TRBV27	.	TGTGCCAGCAGTTTATACAGTAACAATGAGCAGTTCTTC	CASSLYSNNEQFF
TRBJ2-2	TRBD2	TRBV4-2	.	TGTGCCAGCAGCGCCGAGGTAGCGGGAAGCACCGGGGAGCTGTTTTTT	CASSAEVAGSTGELFF
TRBJ1-2	.	TRBV29-1	few	TGCAGCGTTTACGAGGGGGAAGGCTATGGCTACACCTTC	CSVYEGEGYGYTF
TRBJ2-3	.	TRBV5-1	.	TGCGCCAGCAGCTTGCGTCTAACAGGGCGAAGCACAGATACGCAGTATTTT	CASSLRLTGRSTDTQYF
TRBJ1-2	.	TRBV9	.	TGTGCCAGCAGCCCGTTTAAATATGGCTACACCTTC	CASSPFKYGYTF
TRBJ2-4	TRBD1	TRBV28	.	TGTGCCAGCAGTTCGACAGGGGCAGGTGGAGGCATTCAGTACTTC	CASSSTGAGGGIQYF
TRBJ2-2	TRBD1	TRBV7-6	once	TGTGCCAGCAGCCCCCTGGGGCAGGGGGCTTCCACCGGGGAGCTGTTTTTT	CASSPLGQGASTGELFF
TRBJ2-4	.	TRBV19	.	TGTGCCAGTACCCAAAACCCGGGGACGTCATCTCAGTACTTC	CASTQNPGTSSQYF
TRBJ2-5	.	TRBV11-2	.	TGTGCCAGCAGCTTAGTCGGCAGGCAAGAGACCCAGTACTTC	CASSLVGRQETQYF
TRBJ1-2	TRBD1	TRBV4-2	.	TGTGCCAGCAATCTTGTAGGACAGGGGGCGTTTAACTATGGCTACACCTTC	CASNLVGQGAFNYGYTF
TRBJ2-2	.	TRBV12-5	.	TGTGCTAGTGGCCCCCTATCGGAGCGAGCGGGGGAGCTGTTTTTT	CASGPLSERAGELFF
TRBJ1-1	.	TRBV21-1	.	TGTGCCAGCAGCAACTGCTGGGGACAGTTAGATTCTGAAGCTTTCTTT	CASSNCWGQLDSEAFF
TRBJ2-3	.	TRBV20-1	.	TGCAGTGCTAGTTTCACAGGGCCCGCAGATACGCAGTATTTT	CSASFTGPADTQYF
TRBJ1-1	.	TRBV6-2/TRBV6-3	.	TGTGCCAGCAGTTACTCCGCCGGGGCTGGGCCCATGAACACTGAAGCTTTCTTT	CASSYSAGAGPMNTEAFF
TRBJ1-2	.	TRBV5-1	.	TGCGCCAGCAGCCCGAACGGGGGATTCTATGGCTACACCTTC	CASSPNGGFYGYTF
TRBJ2-3	TRBD2	TRBV4-1	once	TGCGCCAGCAGCCAAGGGGCTAGCGGGAGTAGCACAGATACGCAGTATTTT	CASSQGASGSSTDTQYF
TRBJ1-1	.	TRBV28	once	TGTGCCAGCGGGAGGGTAAACACTGAAGCTTTCTTT	CASGRVNTEAFF
TRBJ1-4	.	TRBV12-3/TRBV12-4	.	TGTGCCAGCAGTCTGGCCTTGGGCAGGGTCCTTCATTTT	CASSLALGRVLHF
TRBJ2-3	TRBD2	TRBV6-2/TRBV6-3	once	TGTGCCAGCAGTTACGCAGCGGGGGGGCCCCCAGATACGCAGTATTTT	CASSYAAGGPPDTQYF
TRBJ1-1	TRBD1	TRBV5-4	.	TGTGCCAGCAGCCTCCGGGACAGGGGCACTGAAGCTTTCTTT	CASSLRDRGTEAFF
TRBJ1-4	.	TRBV28	.	TGTGCCAGCAGTTTTAATGAAAAACTGTTTTTT	CASSFNEKLFF
TRBJ1-1	.	TRBV9	few	TGTGCCAGCAGCGTAGGTGGGGACTCTGAAGCTTTCTTT	CASSVGGDSEAFF
TRBJ2-1	TRBD2	TRBV15	.	TGTGCCACCAGCAGAGATCTCGGGACTAGCCGTATTAACAATGAGCAGTTCTTC	CATSRDLGTSRINNEQFF
TRBJ1-1	TRBD1	TRBV19	.	TGTGCCAGTAGTATCACTCGCGGGACAGGGGCCACTGAAGCTTTCTTT	CASSITRGTGATEAFF
TRBJ1-2	TRBD1	TRBV6-1	.	TGTGCCAGCAGTGATTGGACAGGGCCTAACTATGGCTACACCTTC	CASSDWTGPNYGYTF
TRBJ1-5	.	TRBV2	few	TGTGCCAGCAGTCACCGGGAATTATATCAGCCCCAGCATTTT	CASSHRELYQPQHF
TRBJ2-2	.	TRBV6-4	.	TGTGCCAGCAGTGTTAGCGGAACTACCGGGGAGCTGTTTTTT	CASSVSGTTGELFF